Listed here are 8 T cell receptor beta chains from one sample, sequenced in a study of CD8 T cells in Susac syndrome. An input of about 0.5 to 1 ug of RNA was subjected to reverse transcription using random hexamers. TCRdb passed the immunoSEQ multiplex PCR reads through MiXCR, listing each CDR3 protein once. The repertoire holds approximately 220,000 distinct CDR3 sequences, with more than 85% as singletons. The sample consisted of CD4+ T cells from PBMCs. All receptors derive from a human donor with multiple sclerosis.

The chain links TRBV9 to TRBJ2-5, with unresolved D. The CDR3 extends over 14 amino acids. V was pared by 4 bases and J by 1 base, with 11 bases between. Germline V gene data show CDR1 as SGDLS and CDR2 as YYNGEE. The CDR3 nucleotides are TGTGCCAGCAGCCCCACAGAAATCCAAGAGACCCAGTACTTC. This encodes CASSPTEIQETQYF.

The CDR3 region is CASSETGTANTGELFF. As DNA, the CDR3 is TGTGCCAGCAGTGAGACCGGGACAGCGAACACCGGGGAGCTGTTTTTT. V and J are TRBV6-2 or TRBV6-3 and TRBJ2-2, with 7 bases lining up with TRBD1. The V and J ends lost 5 bases and 0 bases, in that order; junction bases with no gene match: 6. Germline V lookup: CDR1 MNHEY, CDR2 SVGEGT. The CDR3 sequence is 16 residues long.

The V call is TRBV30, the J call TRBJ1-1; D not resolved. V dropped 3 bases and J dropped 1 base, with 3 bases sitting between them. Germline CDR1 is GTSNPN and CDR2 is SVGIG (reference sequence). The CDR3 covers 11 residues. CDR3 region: CAWRKNTEAFF. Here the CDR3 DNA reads TGTGCCTGGAGGAAGAACACTGAAGCTTTCTTT.

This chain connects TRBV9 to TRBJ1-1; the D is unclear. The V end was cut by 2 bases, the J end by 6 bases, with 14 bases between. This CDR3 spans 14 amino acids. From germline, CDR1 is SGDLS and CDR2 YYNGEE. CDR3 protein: CASSVRDGYAEAFF. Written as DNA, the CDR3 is TGTGCCAGCAGCGTTCGGGATGGGTACGCTGAAGCTTTCTTT.

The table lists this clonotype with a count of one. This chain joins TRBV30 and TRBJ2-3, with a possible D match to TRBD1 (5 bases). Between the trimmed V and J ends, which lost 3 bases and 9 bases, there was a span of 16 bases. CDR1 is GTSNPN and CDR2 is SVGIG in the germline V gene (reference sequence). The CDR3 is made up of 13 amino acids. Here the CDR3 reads CAWSPKGVGTQYF. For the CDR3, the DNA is TGTGCCTGGAGCCCAAAAGGGGTGGGGACGCAGTATTTT.

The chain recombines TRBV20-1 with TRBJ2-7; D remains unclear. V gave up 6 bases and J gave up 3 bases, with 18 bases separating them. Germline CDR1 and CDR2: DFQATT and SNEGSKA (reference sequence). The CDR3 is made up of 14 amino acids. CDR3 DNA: TGCAGTGCCGCAAACAGTGCGGTGGGCTACGAGCAGTACTTC. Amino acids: CSAANSAVGYEQYF.

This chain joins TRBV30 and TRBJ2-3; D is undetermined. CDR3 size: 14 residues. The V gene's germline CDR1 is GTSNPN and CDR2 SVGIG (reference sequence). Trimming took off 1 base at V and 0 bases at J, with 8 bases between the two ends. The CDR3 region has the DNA TGTGCCTGGAGTGGAGGTTATAGCACAGATACGCAGTATTTT. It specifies CAWSGGYSTDTQYF.

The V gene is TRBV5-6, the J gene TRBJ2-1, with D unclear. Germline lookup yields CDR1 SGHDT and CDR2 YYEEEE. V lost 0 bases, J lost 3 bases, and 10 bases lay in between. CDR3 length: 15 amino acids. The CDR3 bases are TGTGCCAGCAGCTTGGTGGGTCCCAGCTACAATGAGCAGTTCTTC. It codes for CASSLVGPSYNEQFF.